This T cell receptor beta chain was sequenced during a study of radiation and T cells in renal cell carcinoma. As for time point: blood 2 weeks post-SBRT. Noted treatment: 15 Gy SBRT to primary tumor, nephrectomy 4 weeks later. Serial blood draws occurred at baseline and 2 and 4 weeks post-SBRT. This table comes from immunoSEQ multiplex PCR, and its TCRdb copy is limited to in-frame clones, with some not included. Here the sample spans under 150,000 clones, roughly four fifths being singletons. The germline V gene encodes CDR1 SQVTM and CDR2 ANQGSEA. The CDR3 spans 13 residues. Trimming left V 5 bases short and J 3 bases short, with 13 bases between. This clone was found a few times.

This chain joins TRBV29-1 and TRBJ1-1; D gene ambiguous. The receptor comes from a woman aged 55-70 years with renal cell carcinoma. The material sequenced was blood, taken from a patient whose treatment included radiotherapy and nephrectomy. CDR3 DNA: TGCAGCGTTCGTTCGGAGGTAGACACTGAAGCTTTCTTT. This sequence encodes CSVRSEVDTEAFF.